These 13 T cell receptor beta chains were all obtained from the same sample, sequenced in a study of blood T cell repertoires in COVID-19. Clones were sequenced by immunoSEQ multiplex PCR, and TCRdb holds only the in-frame ones, with some missing. Among about 270,000 clones listed, roughly 86% were seen once. What was sequenced was peripheral blood. All receptors come from a middle-aged man with active or convalescent COVID-19.

The CDR3 here is CASSHRGSYNEQFF. DNA for the CDR3: TGTGCCAGCAGCCATCGAGGCTCCTACAATGAGCAGTTCTTC. V gene TRBV3-1 (or the pseudogene TRBV3-2) combines with J gene TRBJ2-1; no clear D gene. V gave up 3 bases and J gave up 0 bases, with 6 bases separating them. The CDR3 contains 14 residues. Germline loops: CDR1 LGHDT, CDR2 YNNKEL (reference sequence).

The V call is TRBV4-1, the J call TRBJ2-2; D gene ambiguous. The CDR3 sequence is 16 residues long. Germline CDR1 reads MGHRA; CDR2 reads YSYEKL. Trimming stripped 1 base from V and 0 bases from J, with 9 bases between. For the CDR3, the DNA is TGCGCCAGCAGCCAAGGTCCAGCGACGAACACCGGGGAGCTGTTTTTT. Encoded protein: CASSQGPATNTGELFF.

In this sample, this clone turned up once. V usage is TRBV4-2 and J usage is TRBJ1-2; no clear D. The CDR3 has 15 amino acids. Germline CDR1 is LGHNA and CDR2 is YNFKEQ. The ends were cut back, 1 base at V and 0 bases at J, with 9 bases in the middle. CDR3 coding DNA: TGTGCCAGCAGCCAAGCAGGTCAGACTAACTATGGCTACACCTTC. Translation: CASSQAGQTNYGYTF.

The chain is built from TRBV6-5 and TRBJ1-5; the D gene is possibly TRBD1 (6 bases). The CDR3 is made up of 12 amino acids. Germline-derived CDR1 and CDR2 are MNHEY and SVGAGI. Trimming stripped 7 bases from V and 6 bases from J, with 10 bases between. CDR3 DNA sequence: TGTGCCAGCACTGGGGGCTCTCAGCCCCAGCATTTT. Translation gives CASTGGSQPQHF.

This rearrangement joins TRBV29-1 to TRBJ1-2; perhaps TRBD1 as D (5 bases). The CDR3 spans 12 residues. Trimming removed 4 bases at V and 3 bases at J, with 9 bases between. Germline V gene sequence: CDR1 SQVTM, CDR2 ANQGSEA. The CDR3 DNA sequence: TGCAGCGTTGGACAGTCCGACTATGGCTACACCTTC. As protein: CSVGQSDYGYTF.

V and J are TRBV6-5 and TRBJ1-1; the match to TRBD1 covers 7 bases. V shed 2 bases, J shed 6 bases, and the junction held 6 bases outside the gene matches. The CDR3 spans 14 residues. Germline CDR1 and CDR2: MNHEY and SVGAGI. The CDR3 here is CASSYGGGGAEAFF. The CDR3 DNA follows: TGTGCCAGCAGTTACGGCGGAGGGGGCGCTGAAGCTTTCTTT.

The chain carries TRBV19 and TRBJ1-5; tentatively, D is TRBD1 (5 bases). Trimming left V 6 bases short and J 5 bases short, with 20 bases between. This CDR3 contains 16 residues. CDR1 LNHDA and CDR2 SQIVND come from the germline V gene (reference sequence). CDR3: CASRVLSPGGDQPQHF. In nucleotides, the CDR3 is TGTGCCAGTAGAGTACTAAGTCCGGGAGGGGATCAGCCCCAGCATTTT.

The CDR3 here is CASSMRERETQYF. In nucleotides, the CDR3 is TGTGCCAGCAGTATGCGAGAGCGGGAGACCCAGTACTTC. J is TRBJ2-5 and V is TRBV6-5; possibly TRBD2 for D (5 bases). The length of the CDR3 is 13 residues. Germline V CDR1 and CDR2: MNHEY, SVGAGI. Deletions cut 5 bases from V and 5 bases from J, with 12 bases between.

This clone was observed a single time. The chain is built from TRBV12-3 or TRBV12-4 and TRBJ1-3; D uncertain. The CDR3 consists of 13 residues. V shed 4 bases and J shed 3 bases, with 7 bases lying between them. The CDR3 here is CASSSHSGNTIYF. CDR3 DNA: TGTGCCAGCAGTTCCCACAGTGGAAACACCATATATTTT.

This clone was observed once. V is TRBV10-1 and J is TRBJ2-1, with a possible D match to TRBD2 (6 bases). V was pared by 7 bases and J by 1 base, with 14 bases between. The CDR3 runs to 15 residues. Germline values: CDR1 WNHNN, CDR2 SYGVQD (reference sequence). The CDR3 DNA reads as TGCGCCAGCACCAGGAGCGGGCTGTCCTACAATGAGCAGTTCTTC. Translation gives CASTRSGLSYNEQFF.

The chain has TRBV5-1 and TRBJ2-5, with 8 bases matching TRBD1. CDR1 is SGHRS and CDR2 is YFSETQ in the germline V gene. The CDR3 spans 17 residues. V was clipped by 4 bases and J by 10 bases; unmatched bases: 21. The CDR3 bases are TGCGCCAGCAGCCCGGCCGGACAGGGCCTACCTGGGTGGGGCCAGTACTTC. Amino acid sequence: CASSPAGQGLPGWGQYF.

The DNA of the CDR3 is TGTGCCAGCAGCTTGGTGACAGGGGGGCTATACTATGGCTACACCTTC. Translation: CASSLVTGGLYYGYTF. The chain combines TRBV7-2 with TRBJ1-2; 9 positions agree with TRBD1. CDR1 and CDR2 from the germline V gene are SGHTA and FQGNSA. The CDR3 has 16 residues. The V gene end was trimmed by 3 bases and the J gene end by 3 bases; junction bases not matched to a gene: 8.

CDR3 protein: CASSHNGQGGTEAFF. The CDR3 nucleotides read TGTGCCAGCAGCCACAATGGACAGGGTGGCACTGAAGCTTTCTTT. The chain carries TRBV7-2 and TRBJ1-1; 8 bases map to TRBD1. The trim removed 5 bases at V and 4 bases at J, leaving 9 bases unmatched. CDR3 length equals 15 residues. CDR1 and CDR2 (germline): SGHTA, FQGNSA.